The 29 T cell receptor beta chains below all came from one sample that was sequenced in a study of T cell responses to AZD1222 COVID-19 vaccine. TCRdb keeps only in-frame clones here, not all; method: immunoSEQ multiplex PCR. The sample lists 150,000 or so clones, about 90% occurring once. This specimen was peripheral blood, taken on day 0 of AZD1222 vaccination. The receptor set was obtained from an adult in good health.

This chain links TRBV10-2 with TRBJ1-5; D gene ambiguous. The CDR3 has 13 residues. The germline V gene encodes CDR1 WSHSY and CDR2 SAAADI. The germline V and J ends were trimmed by 4 bases and 1 base, with 5 bases remaining between them. The CDR3 bases are TGCGCCAGCAGTGTTAACAGCAATCAGCCCCAGCATTTT. Translation gives CASSVNSNQPQHF.

The chain carries TRBV27 and TRBJ1-2; 8 nucleotides agree with TRBD1. This CDR3 comprises 14 residues. The V and J ends lost 2 bases and 6 bases, in that order; junction bases with no gene match: 5. Looked up from germline, CDR1 is MNHEY and CDR2 is SMNVEV (reference sequence). The CDR3, as DNA: TGTGCCAGCAGTTTAAGTCCAGGGGGCGATGGCTACACCTTC. Encoded protein: CASSLSPGGDGYTF.

This chain links TRBV6-5 with TRBJ1-1, with 9 bases lining up with TRBD1. Germline V gene data show CDR1 as MNHEY and CDR2 as SVGAGI. The CDR3 contains 16 residues. V was pared by 0 bases and J by 4 bases, with 6 bases of the junction left unmatched. CDR3 residues: CASSYSYRQGGTEAFF. The CDR3 coding sequence is TGTGCCAGCAGTTACTCCTACCGACAGGGGGGCACTGAAGCTTTCTTT.

The J gene is TRBJ2-3, the V gene TRBV5-6, with 8 bases that match TRBD1. The CDR3 length is 13 residues. In germline, CDR1 is SGHDT, CDR2 YYEEEE. V shed 6 bases, J shed 4 bases, and the junction held 4 bases outside the gene matches. CDR3 sequence reads: CASKGQGSDTQYF. CDR3 coding DNA: TGTGCCAGCAAAGGACAGGGCTCAGATACGCAGTATTTT.

The chain combines TRBV19 with TRBJ1-5, with 7 bases aligning to TRBD1. J lost 1 base, V lost 2 bases, and 2 bases had no gene match. The CDR3 covers 15 residues. Germline CDR1 is LNHDA and CDR2 is SQIVND (reference sequence). CDR3 DNA sequence: TGTGCCAGTAGTATAAAGGGACAGAGCAATCAGCCCCAGCATTTT. This translates into CASSIKGQSNQPQHF.

This sequence joins TRBV11-2 and TRBJ2-7, with a weak D call TRBD1 (6 bases). Germline assignment: CDR1 SGHAT and CDR2 FQNNGV. The CDR3 is made up of 12 amino acids. Trimming cost V 2 bases and J 5 bases, with 7 bases left between them. The CDR3 loop is CASSLQGHEQYF. The CDR3 nucleotides read TGTGCCAGCAGCTTACAGGGGCACGAGCAGTACTTC.

This clone was detected only once. The chain links TRBV11-2 to TRBJ2-7; 8 nucleotides match TRBD1. J lost 0 bases, V lost 2 bases, and 12 bases had no gene match. The CDR3 has 18 amino acids. Germline values: CDR1 SGHAT, CDR2 FQNNGV. The CDR3 nucleotides are TGTGCCAGCAGCTTATATTTGCCCAGGGGGCTGAACTCCTACGAGCAGTACTTC. It specifies CASSLYLPRGLNSYEQYF.

This rearrangement joins TRBV3-1 (or the pseudogene TRBV3-2) to TRBJ2-5; no clear D gene. V gave up 1 base and J gave up 1 base, with 7 bases separating them. This CDR3 is 14 amino acids long. Per germline, CDR1 LGHDT and CDR2 YNNKEL (reference sequence). The CDR3 reads CASSQVGGQETQYF. The CDR3, as DNA: TGTGCCAGCAGCCAAGTGGGTGGCCAAGAGACCCAGTACTTC.

V and J are TRBV10-2 and TRBJ2-7; a weak D match, TRBD2 (6 bases). CDR1 and CDR2 from the germline V gene are WSHSY and SAAADI. Trimming stripped 4 bases from V and 4 bases from J, with 20 bases between. CDR3 size: 16 residues. DNA of the CDR3: TGCGCCAGCAGTGGGTATGGAGAGACTAGTAAATACGAGCAGTACTTC. Translation: CASSGYGETSKYEQYF.

This rearrangement joins TRBV18 to TRBJ1-4, with D perhaps matching TRBD1 (6 bases). Germline V gene lookup returns CDR1 KGHSH and CDR2 LQKENI. The CDR3 is made up of 15 amino acids. The V and J ends lost 5 bases and 2 bases respectively, with 12 bases between them. This CDR3 reads CASSASQGTNEKLFF. The CDR3 DNA reads TGTGCCAGCTCAGCATCACAGGGCACTAATGAAAAACTGTTTTTT.

The V gene is TRBV4-3, the J gene TRBJ2-1; D not certain. The CDR3 contains 13 residues. V gave up 1 base and J gave up 8 bases, with 9 bases separating them. The germline V gene has CDR1 LGHNA and CDR2 YSLEER. CDR3 protein: CASSQAPIDEQFF. CDR3 sequence (DNA): TGCGCCAGCAGCCAAGCCCCCATTGATGAGCAGTTCTTC.

The chain joins TRBV24-1 to TRBJ2-1; D call uncertain. The CDR3 extends over 13 amino acids. Trimming shortened V by 9 bases and J by 2 bases, and 10 bases separated the two germline ends. The germline V gene encodes CDR1 KGHDR and CDR2 SFDVKD. The CDR3: CATGQDPYNEQFF. DNA of the CDR3: TGTGCCACCGGGCAGGATCCCTACAATGAGCAGTTCTTC.

V is TRBV19 and J is TRBJ2-7, with TRBD1 as a possible D gene (5 bases). CDR1 and CDR2 (germline): LNHDA, SQIVND (reference sequence). The CDR3 spans 15 residues. The ends were cut back, 5 bases at V and 2 bases at J, with 16 bases in the middle. The CDR3 nucleotides are TGTGCCAGTAGTGTGGACATCGCACTCCCCTACGAGCAGTACTTC. Translating gives CASSVDIALPYEQYF.

This clone was observed once. The V and J genes are TRBV27 and TRBJ2-7; possibly TRBD2 for D (6 bases). With 0 bases removed from V and 0 bases from J, the gap between germline ends came to 9 bases. CDR1 and CDR2 (germline): MNHEY, SMNVEV (reference sequence). This CDR3 comprises 15 residues. The CDR3 here is CASSLSGGVSYEQYF. In DNA form, the CDR3 reads TGTGCCAGCAGTTTATCAGGCGGGGTCTCCTACGAGCAGTACTTC.

The chain has TRBV28 and TRBJ1-1; no clear D gene. This CDR3 is built from 14 residues. With 2 bases removed from V and 0 bases from J, the gap between germline ends came to 7 bases. CDR1 MDHEN and CDR2 SYDVKM come from the germline V gene. The CDR3 region is CASSLGSMNTEAFF. The CDR3, as DNA: TGTGCCAGCAGTTTAGGTTCCATGAACACTGAAGCTTTCTTT.

The chain recombines TRBV10-3 with TRBJ2-3, with D tentatively TRBD2 (6 bases). The CDR3 length is 14 residues. V lost 2 bases and J lost 2, with 8 bases in between. Germline V CDR1 and CDR2: ENHRY, SYGVKD. CDR3: CAISEGLPTDTQYF. CDR3 in DNA: TGTGCCATCAGTGAGGGACTACCCACAGATACGCAGTATTTT.

V and J are TRBV7-3 and TRBJ2-7; D is tentatively TRBD1 or TRBD2 (6 bases each). The CDR3 sequence is 18 residues long. Trimming cost V 0 bases and J 2 bases, with 20 bases left between them. The germline V gene encodes CDR1 SGHTA and CDR2 FQGTGA. Here the CDR3 DNA reads TGTGCCAGCAGCTTAACCCCGATCTCGAGGGGGGAAGCCTACGAGCAGTACTTC. This codes for CASSLTPISRGEAYEQYF. Supplemented by reference TRBV7-3 and TRBJ2-7, the full variable domain reads GAGVSQTPSNKVTEKGKYVELRCDPISGHTALYWYRQSLGQGPEFLIYFQGTGAADDSGLPNDRFFAVRPEGSVSTLKIQRTERGDSAVYLCASSLTPISRGEAYEQYFGPGTRLTVT.

This chain connects TRBV28 to TRBJ2-1, with a weak D call TRBD2 (5 bases). Germline assignment: CDR1 MDHEN and CDR2 SYDVKM. This CDR3 spans 18 amino acids. V dropped 3 bases and J dropped 1 base, with 19 bases sitting between them. CDR3 bases: TGTGCCAGCAGTTTTATTCCCCGACTAACCTCTTCCTACAATGAGCAGTTCTTC. Translating it yields CASSFIPRLTSSYNEQFF.

This clone was counted a single time. This chain connects TRBV7-9 to TRBJ1-1, with a tentative D call TRBD1 (6 bases). Trimming removed 2 bases from V and 2 bases from J, with 9 bases in between. There are 14 residues in the CDR3. CDR1 and CDR2 from the germline V gene are SEHNR and FQNEAQ (reference sequence). The CDR3 loop is CASSLQQGNTEAFF. Written as DNA, the CDR3 is TGTGCCAGCAGCTTACAACAGGGAAACACTGAAGCTTTCTTT.

This chain uses TRBV7-2 with TRBJ2-1; 11 bases agree with TRBD2. CDR1 is SGHTA, CDR2 FQGNSA, per germline. The CDR3 loop spans 16 amino acids. Trimming removed 5 bases from V and 5 bases from J; junction bases left unmatched: 8. The CDR3 protein is CASSTQRLAGNNEQFF. CDR3 nucleotide sequence: TGTGCCAGCAGCACCCAGCGACTAGCGGGAAACAATGAGCAGTTCTTC.

This chain uses TRBV7-2 with TRBJ1-4, with 7 positions matching TRBD1. After removal of 1 base from V and 8 bases from J, the junction contained 4 bases not matched to a gene. This CDR3 comprises 14 residues. Germline V lookup: CDR1 SGHTA, CDR2 FQGNSA. CDR3 residues: CASSLGQGREKLFF. Here the CDR3 DNA reads TGTGCCAGCAGCTTAGGACAGGGAAGGGAAAAACTGTTTTTT.

The chain has TRBV2 and TRBJ2-3; TRBD2 agrees at 8 bases. Trimming took 6 bases from V and 4 from J; bases not matched to a gene: 6. This CDR3 is 14 amino acids long. Germline V gene sequence: CDR1 SNHLY, CDR2 FYNNEI. The chain's CDR3 is CASSLGLASDTQYF. The DNA of the CDR3 is TGTGCCAGCAGCCTCGGACTAGCCTCAGATACGCAGTATTTT.

The gene calls are TRBV5-5 and TRBJ2-3, with 15 positions matching TRBD2. Germline V gives CDR1 SGHKS, CDR2 YYEKEE (reference sequence). The CDR3 covers 16 residues. The V and J ends lost 4 bases and 4 bases, in that order; junction bases with no gene match: 4. The CDR3 reads CASSKGLAGGPDTQYF. The CDR3, as DNA: TGTGCCAGCAGCAAGGGACTAGCGGGAGGCCCAGATACGCAGTATTTT.

There are a few counts of this clone. V gene TRBV2 combines with J gene TRBJ1-5; possible D gene TRBD1, 5 bases. The germline V gene has CDR1 SNHLY and CDR2 FYNNEI. V lost 8 bases to trimming and J lost 3 bases, with 17 bases between them. This CDR3 has 15 residues. CDR3: CASAVGGGVNQPQHF. The CDR3, as DNA: TGTGCCAGCGCGGTGGGGGGAGGGGTCAATCAGCCCCAGCATTTT. The entire variable domain, with the rest obtained from reference TRBV2 and TRBJ1-5, is as follows: EPEVTQTPSHQVTQMGQEVILRCVPISNHLYFYWYRQILGQKVEFLVSFYNNEISEKSEIFDDQFSVERPDGSNFTLKIRSTKLEDSAMYFCASAVGGGVNQPQHFGDGTRLSIL.

The chain is built from TRBV2 and TRBJ1-1; D is perhaps TRBD1 (6 bases). Germline loops: CDR1 SNHLY, CDR2 FYNNEI. CDR3 size: 12 residues. Deletions cut 7 bases from V and 5 bases from J, with 11 bases between. CDR3 bases: TGTGCCAGCACCCTGAGGGGGACTGAAGCTTTCTTT. Translating gives CASTLRGTEAFF.

This rearrangement joins TRBV7-2 to TRBJ1-1; D not resolved. V lost 0 bases to trimming and J lost 0 bases, with 8 bases between them. The CDR3 runs to 15 residues. Germline CDR1 and CDR2: SGHTA and FQGNSA. The CDR3 region has the DNA TGTGCCAGCAGCTTAGCGGGGTCGGTGAACACTGAAGCTTTCTTT. Translated, it gives CASSLAGSVNTEAFF.

The chain carries TRBV7-9 and TRBJ1-5; no firm D call. Per germline, CDR1 SEHNR and CDR2 FQNEAQ (reference sequence). Trimming pared 2 bases from V and 0 bases from J, leaving 17 bases between. CDR3 length: 18 residues. As DNA, the CDR3 is TGTGCCAGCAGCTTACACCCCCGCGGAACCGTTAGCAATCAGCCCCAGCATTTT. This translates into CASSLHPRGTVSNQPQHF.

The sample holds a few counts of this clone. The V and J genes are TRBV5-5 and TRBJ1-2, with TRBD1 matching 10 bases. The CDR3 is 16 residues long. Germline loops: CDR1 SGHKS, CDR2 YYEKEE (reference sequence). V gave up 0 bases and J gave up 0 bases; unmatched junction bases: 2. The CDR3 here is CASSLDGQGANYGYTF. The CDR3 nucleotides are TGTGCCAGCAGCTTGGACGGACAGGGGGCTAACTATGGCTACACCTTC.

The chain employs TRBV5-1 and TRBJ1-2, with D possibly matching TRBD1 (5 bases). This CDR3 is built from 15 residues. V lost 0 bases and J 2 bases, leaving 11 bases between the germline ends. CDR1 and CDR2 (germline): SGHRS, YFSETQ. The CDR3 reads CASSLGSGGNYGYTF. The CDR3 DNA is TGCGCCAGCAGCTTGGGAAGCGGGGGGAACTATGGCTACACCTTC.